One and the same sample provided the 30 T cell receptor beta chains below, sequenced in a study of neurological immune-mediated disorders. A single record per CDR3 protein comes from TCRdb applying MiXCR to the 5' RACE reads. The sample includes 15,000 to 20,000 distinct CDR3 sequences, approximately 6.8% of them seen just once. The sequenced material came from CD8+ T cells from blood. These receptors were obtained from a woman aged 25-40 years with HTLV-1-associated myelopathy (HAM/TSP).

This clonotype was observed at least ten times. The chain joins TRBV5-1 to TRBJ1-3; D unclear. V was shortened by 0 bases and J by 0 bases, with 7 bases between the two germline ends. Germline values: CDR1 SGHRS, CDR2 YFSETQ. The CDR3 sequence is 15 residues long. The CDR3 sequence is CASSLGTDSGNTIYF. The CDR3 nucleotides are TGCGCCAGCAGCTTGGGTACCGACTCTGGAAACACCATATATTTT. Looking up the rest from reference TRBV5-1 and TRBJ1-3 gives the full variable domain: KAGVTQTPRYLIKTRGQQVTLSCSPISGHRSVSWYQQTPGQGLQFLFEYFSETQRNKGNFPGRFSGRQFSNSRSEMNVSTLELGDSALYLCASSLGTDSGNTIYFGEGSWLTVV.

The V gene is TRBV12-3 or TRBV12-4, the J gene TRBJ2-7, with D perhaps TRBD2 (6 bases). The CDR3 runs 11 residues. The V gene lost 5 bases and the J gene lost 11 bases, with 13 bases spanning the gap. The CDR3 DNA sequence: TGTGCCAGCAGTGCTGGGGGGAAGGAGTACTTC. This gives the protein CASSAGGKEYF.

This clonotype was observed many times. This chain connects TRBV29-1 to TRBJ1-2; unclear D gene. V was cut by 4 bases and J by 8 bases, with 14 bases left in between. CDR3 length: 12 residues. In germline, CDR1 is SQVTM, CDR2 ANQGSEA. The CDR3 DNA sequence: TGCAGCGTTGGACCAGTAGCGGGCGGCTACACCTTC. This encodes CSVGPVAGGYTF.

By share, this clonotype counts as medium-sized. The gene calls are TRBV4-2 and TRBJ2-1, with a tentative D call TRBD2 (7 bases). Deletions cut 0 bases from V and 6 bases from J, with 18 bases between. Germline V gives CDR1 LGHNA, CDR2 YNFKEQ. This CDR3 has 17 residues. The CDR3 sequence: CASSQDVWGGGPNEQFF. CDR3 nucleotide sequence: TGTGCCAGCAGCCAAGATGTTTGGGGGGGGGGCCCCAATGAGCAGTTCTTC.

This clonotype was recorded many times. In nucleotides, the CDR3 is TGCAGTGCTAGAGATCTCGGAGTATCCCGGGAGCTGTTTTTT. Encoded protein: CSARDLGVSRELFF. This rearrangement joins TRBV20-1 to TRBJ2-2, with D unresolved. The CDR3 totals 14 residues. CDR1 and CDR2 from the germline V gene are DFQATT and SNEGSKA (reference sequence). V lost 0 bases and J lost 9, with 14 bases in between.

At least ten counts were recorded for this clonotype. The chain is built from TRBV20-1 and TRBJ1-2; D ambiguous. The CDR3 loop spans 16 amino acids. Germline V lookup: CDR1 DFQATT, CDR2 SNEGSKA (reference sequence). Trimming pared 3 bases from V and 0 bases from J, leaving 17 bases between. The CDR3 coding sequence is TGCAGTGCTAGTGTGAAACTCGATTTCACTAACTATGGCTACACCTTC. Translated: CSASVKLDFTNYGYTF.

This clonotype is classed as medium-sized. The chain employs TRBV7-3 and TRBJ2-1; no reliable D call. Germline V gene sequence: CDR1 SGHTA, CDR2 FQGTGA. V was shortened by 1 base and J by 7 bases, with 5 bases between the two germline ends. The CDR3 extends over 12 amino acids. As DNA, the CDR3 is TGTGCCAGCAGCTTAATAGGTAATGAGCAGTTCTTC. This sequence encodes CASSLIGNEQFF.

This clonotype was seen at least ten times. The chain combines TRBV6-2 or TRBV6-3 with TRBJ2-1; D is unresolved. CDR1 is MNHEY and CDR2 is SVGEGT in the germline V gene. V lost 6 bases, J lost 5 bases, and 14 bases lay in between. CDR3 length equals 14 residues. CDR3 sequence: CASRSLGENNEQFF. The CDR3 DNA sequence: TGTGCCAGCAGAAGTTTAGGTGAAAACAATGAGCAGTTCTTC.

This clonotype rates as medium-sized. The chain employs TRBV7-2 and TRBJ2-3; D call uncertain. Looked up from germline, CDR1 is SGHTA and CDR2 is FQGNSA. The V end lost 4 bases, the J end lost 6 bases, and 14 bases lay between the germline ends. This CDR3 spans 14 amino acids. CDR3 residues: CASSSSPRTDTQYF. DNA of the CDR3: TGTGCCAGCAGCTCCTCCCCGAGGACGGATACGCAGTATTTT.

There are many counts of this clonotype. The CDR3 DNA is TGCGCCAGCAGCCCGGGACGGAACCTCTCCTACGAGCAGTACTTC. Its protein product is CASSPGRNLSYEQYF. The genes are TRBV5-1 and TRBJ2-7; D assignment may be TRBD1 or TRBD2 (5 bases each). This CDR3 spans 15 amino acids. Trimming left V 4 bases short and J 0 bases short, with 14 bases between. Germline assignment: CDR1 SGHRS and CDR2 YFSETQ.

J is TRBJ1-1 and V is TRBV19; a possible D gene is TRBD1 (6 bases). Germline V gives CDR1 LNHDA, CDR2 SQIVND (reference sequence). Trimming cost V 4 bases and J 1 base, with 13 bases left between them. The length of the CDR3 is 15 residues. The CDR3 spells CASSTRGGWNTEAFF. Here the CDR3 DNA reads TGTGCCAGTAGTACCCGGGGGGGCTGGAACACTGAAGCTTTCTTT. The full variable domain, in which reference TRBV19 and TRBJ1-1 provide the parts outside the CDR3, is DGGITQSPKYLFRKEGQNVTLSCEQNLNHDAMYWYRQDPGQGLRLIYYSQIVNDFQKGDIAEGYSVSREKKESFPLTVTSAQKNPTAFYLCASSTRGGWNTEAFFGQGTRLTVV.

The rearrangement links TRBV30 to TRBJ1-4; D perhaps matches TRBD1 (6 bases). The CDR3 has 13 amino acids. The germline V and J ends were trimmed by 7 bases and 3 bases, with 12 bases remaining between them. Germline CDR1 reads GTSNPN; CDR2 reads SVGIG (reference sequence). CDR3 amino acids: CASIAGANEKLFF. In DNA form, the CDR3 reads TGTGCCTCAATCGCAGGGGCTAATGAAAAACTGTTTTTT. Full variable domain (rest looked up from reference TRBV30 and TRBJ1-4): SQTIHQWPATLVQPVGSPLSLECTVEGTSNPNLYWYRQAAGRGLQLLFYSVGIGQISSEVPQNLSASRPQDRQFILSSKKLLLSDSGFYLCASIAGANEKLFFGSGTQLSVL.

The chain recombines TRBV9 with TRBJ1-2, with TRBD1 matching 7 bases. The germline V gene has CDR1 SGDLS and CDR2 YYNGEE. The junction had 7 bases not matched to a gene; V was cut back by 3 bases and J by 2 bases. The CDR3 extends over 15 amino acids. The CDR3 loop reads CASSGSTGMNYGYTF. As DNA, the CDR3 is TGTGCCAGCAGCGGATCGACAGGGATGAACTATGGCTACACCTTC.

This clonotype was picked up many times. CDR3 residues: CASSHPNEPNTGELFF. The DNA of the CDR3 is TGTGCCAGCAGCCATCCAAACGAGCCTAACACCGGGGAGCTGTTTTTT. The chain uses TRBV7-9 and TRBJ2-2; D unresolved. The V and J ends lost 5 bases and 2 bases respectively, with 15 bases between them. Germline lookup yields CDR1 SEHNR and CDR2 FQNEAQ (reference sequence). The CDR3 length is 16 residues.

This clonotype is categorized as medium-sized (0.01 to 0.1%). The rearrangement joins TRBV4-2 to TRBJ2-7; D might be TRBD2 (6 bases). The CDR3 runs 16 residues. The V gene lost 0 bases and the J gene lost 3 bases, with 15 bases spanning the gap. Germline V lookup: CDR1 LGHNA, CDR2 YNFKEQ. The CDR3 DNA sequence: TGTGCCAGCAGCCAAGATAATCTTGCGCGGGGCTACGAGCAGTACTTC. Its protein product is CASSQDNLARGYEQYF.

This clonotype was observed a few times. The J gene is TRBJ2-2, the V gene TRBV29-1; D gene ambiguous. V dropped 7 bases and J dropped 0 bases, with 12 bases sitting between them. Germline V gene data show CDR1 as SQVTM and CDR2 as ANQGSEA. CDR3 length: 14 amino acids. The DNA of the CDR3 is TGCAGCGCTGACCCAGGCGCGAACACCGGGGAGCTGTTTTTT. Its translation is CSADPGANTGELFF.

At least ten counts were recorded for this clonotype. The J gene is TRBJ1-2, the V gene TRBV20-1, with D tentatively TRBD1 (6 bases). This CDR3 contains 16 residues. Per germline, CDR1 DFQATT and CDR2 SNEGSKA (reference sequence). V lost 0 bases to trimming and J lost 1 base, with 15 bases between them. CDR3: CSARDLKGDFNYGYTF. The DNA of the CDR3 is TGCAGTGCTAGAGATCTTAAGGGGGACTTTAACTATGGCTACACCTTC.

Ten or more counts support this clonotype. The J gene is TRBJ2-1, the V gene TRBV20-1; TRBD2 might be the D (5 bases). The V gene lost 0 bases and the J gene lost 5 bases, with 8 bases spanning the gap. The CDR3 spans 13 residues. Germline V gives CDR1 DFQATT, CDR2 SNEGSKA (reference sequence). The chain's CDR3 is CSARESSDNEQFF. Here the CDR3 DNA reads TGCAGTGCTAGAGAGAGTAGCGACAATGAGCAGTTCTTC.

V and J are TRBV5-5 and TRBJ1-2; TRBD1 matches 10 bases. Per the germline V gene, CDR1 is SGHKS and CDR2 is YYEKEE (reference sequence). This CDR3 region has 15 residues. The V segment lost 3 bases and the J segment 3 bases; nucleotides outside the gene matches: 5. CDR3 nucleotides: TGTGCCAGCAGCTCTCAGACAGGGGGCGACTATGGCTACACCTTC. It translates to CASSSQTGGDYGYTF.

This clonotype was seen repeatedly, ten times or more. The chain recombines TRBV20-1 with TRBJ2-7, with D possibly being TRBD1 or TRBD2 (5 bases each). V lost 4 bases and J lost 6, with 16 bases in between. The CDR3 contains 13 residues. The germline CDR1 and CDR2 sequences are DFQATT and SNEGSKA (reference sequence). CDR3 loop: CSATNTGPLEQYF. The CDR3 DNA follows: TGCAGTGCTACTAACACGGGGCCCCTCGAGCAGTACTTC.

This clonotype came up many times. The chain is built from TRBV7-9 and TRBJ1-4; weak D call: TRBD1 (5 bases). Germline CDR1 is SEHNR and CDR2 is FQNEAQ (reference sequence). This CDR3 is 15 amino acids long. V lost 5 bases, J lost 2 bases, and 12 bases lay in between. CDR3 in amino acids: CASSPSRVTNEKLFF. CDR3 nucleotide sequence: TGTGCCAGCAGCCCCAGCAGGGTCACTAATGAAAAACTGTTTTTT. The complete variable domain, with remaining parts taken from reference TRBV7-9 and TRBJ1-4, reads DTGVSQNPRHKITKRGQNVTFRCDPISEHNRLYWYRQTLGQGPEFLTYFQNEAQLEKSRLLSDRFSAERPKGSFSTLEIQRTEQGDSAMYLCASSPSRVTNEKLFFGSGTQLSVL.

This clonotype was recorded at least ten times. This chain uses TRBV20-1 with TRBJ2-1; D is possibly TRBD2 (6 bases). CDR1 is DFQATT, CDR2 SNEGSKA, per germline (reference sequence). This CDR3 has 15 residues. Trimming stripped 6 bases from V and 3 bases from J, with 18 bases between. The CDR3 bases are TGCAGTGCCTCCGATCCGGGACTTGACTACAATGAGCAGTTCTTC. Translating it yields CSASDPGLDYNEQFF.

This clonotype was seen at least ten times. This chain connects TRBV10-2 to TRBJ1-1, with 7 bases fitting TRBD1. The germline CDR1 and CDR2 sequences are WSHSY and SAAADI. The J segment lost 3 bases and the V segment lost 8 bases, leaving 12 bases of the junction unmatched. The CDR3 has 15 residues. CDR3 bases: TGCGCCAGCGGGCCCCCTAACAGGGGTCACACTGAAGCTTTCTTT. It codes for CASGPPNRGHTEAFF.

This clonotype was seen many times. This chain connects TRBV5-1 to TRBJ2-1; 9 nucleotides agree with TRBD1. The V and J ends lost 4 bases and 15 bases, in that order; junction bases with no gene match: 17. The CDR3 consists of 15 residues. The V gene's germline CDR1 is SGHRS and CDR2 YFSETQ. The CDR3 DNA sequence: TGCGCCAGCAGCCTCGGGGACAGGGATGAGCCCCACGCGTTCTTC. Protein: CASSLGDRDEPHAFF.

This clonotype has ten or more counts. The chain employs TRBV20-1 and TRBJ1-1; 8 bases map to TRBD1. CDR1 DFQATT and CDR2 SNEGSKA come from the germline V gene (reference sequence). CDR3 length: 17 residues. After removal of 0 bases from V and 3 bases from J, the junction contained 12 bases not matched to a gene. CDR3 loop: CSARDPVRGPLDTEAFF. CDR3 in DNA: TGCAGTGCTAGAGATCCGGTCAGGGGGCCTTTGGACACTGAAGCTTTCTTT.

This clonotype showed up many times. The chain carries TRBV20-1 and TRBJ1-3; weak D call: TRBD1 (6 bases). Trimming pared 0 bases from V and 2 bases from J, leaving 8 bases between. The CDR3 spans 14 residues. Germline V gene lookup returns CDR1 DFQATT and CDR2 SNEGSKA (reference sequence). Here the CDR3 DNA reads TGCAGTGCTAGAGACAGGGGTCCTGGAAACACCATATATTTT. Its protein product is CSARDRGPGNTIYF.

By proportion, this clonotype is medium-sized. CDR3 amino acids: CASNGGRGPTGELFF. Here the CDR3 DNA reads TGTGCCAGCAACGGAGGCAGGGGACCTACCGGGGAGCTGTTTTTT. This chain links TRBV6-5 with TRBJ2-2; D possibly corresponds to TRBD1 (6 bases). The germline V gene has CDR1 MNHEY and CDR2 SVGAGI. The V gene lost 7 bases and the J gene lost 5 bases, with 17 bases spanning the gap. The CDR3 spans 15 residues.

In this sample, this clonotype turned up many times. CDR3 DNA sequence: TGTGCCAGCAGTACGGTGGACGTATGGGTAGAGACCCAGTACTTC. This translates into CASSTVDVWVETQYF. The rearrangement uses TRBV5-6 and TRBJ2-5; D is undetermined. V gave up 5 bases and J gave up 4 bases, with 18 bases separating them. The CDR3 is 15 amino acids. The germline gives CDR1 SGHDT, CDR2 YYEEEE.

In this sample, this clonotype turned up many times. This chain joins TRBV29-1 and TRBJ2-1, with D possibly being TRBD2 (5 bases). The CDR3 totals 12 residues. Trimming took 6 bases from V and 7 from J, leaving 13 bases between them. CDR1 and CDR2 (germline): SQVTM, ANQGSEA. The CDR3 DNA reads as TGCAGCGTCCCGTGGAGGAGGAATGAGCAGTTCTTC. It specifies CSVPWRRNEQFF.

This clonotype was counted at least ten times. This chain joins TRBV6-1 and TRBJ1-2, with 8 bases that match TRBD1. The CDR3 is made up of 14 amino acids. The V segment lost 7 bases and the J segment 4 bases; nucleotides outside the gene matches: 8. The germline V gene encodes CDR1 MNHNS and CDR2 SASEGT. The CDR3 DNA reads TGTGCCAGCACAGGACAGGGCACACCCTATGGCTACACCTTC. This translates into CASTGQGTPYGYTF.